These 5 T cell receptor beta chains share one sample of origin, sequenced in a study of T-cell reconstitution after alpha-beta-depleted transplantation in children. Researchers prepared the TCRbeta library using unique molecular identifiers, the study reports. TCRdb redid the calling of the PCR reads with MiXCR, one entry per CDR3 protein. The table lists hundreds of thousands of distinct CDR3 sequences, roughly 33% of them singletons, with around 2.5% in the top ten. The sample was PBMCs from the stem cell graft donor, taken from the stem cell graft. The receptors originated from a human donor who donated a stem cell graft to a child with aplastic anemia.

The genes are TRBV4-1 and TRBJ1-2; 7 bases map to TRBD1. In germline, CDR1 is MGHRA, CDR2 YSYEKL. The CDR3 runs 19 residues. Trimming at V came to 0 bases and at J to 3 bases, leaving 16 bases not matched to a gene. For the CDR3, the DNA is TGCGCCAGCAGCCAAGATGATTCGGGACAGAGCTTTCACTACTATGGCTACACCTTC. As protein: CASSQDDSGQSFHYYGYTF.

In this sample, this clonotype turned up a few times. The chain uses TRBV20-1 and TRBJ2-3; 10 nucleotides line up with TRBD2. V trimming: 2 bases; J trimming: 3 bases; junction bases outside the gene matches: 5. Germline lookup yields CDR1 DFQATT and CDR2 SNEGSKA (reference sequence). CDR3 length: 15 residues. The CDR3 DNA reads TGCAGTGCTAGATCGGCTAGCGGGAGTACAGATACGCAGTATTTT. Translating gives CSARSASGSTDTQYF.

The CDR3 protein is CASSLLGQGGVGQYF. The DNA of the CDR3 is TGTGCCAGCAGCTTATTGGGACAGGGAGGTGTAGGCCAGTACTTC. The genes are TRBV7-2 and TRBJ2-4, with 9 bases matching TRBD1. The CDR3 contains 15 residues. V shed 2 bases, J shed 13 bases, and the junction held 12 bases outside the gene matches. Per germline, CDR1 SGHTA and CDR2 FQGNSA.

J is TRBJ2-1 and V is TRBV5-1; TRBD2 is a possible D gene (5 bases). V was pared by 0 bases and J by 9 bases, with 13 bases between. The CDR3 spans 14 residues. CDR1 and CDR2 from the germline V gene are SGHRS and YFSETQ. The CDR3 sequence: CASSLEGGSREQFF. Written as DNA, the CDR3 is TGCGCCAGCAGCTTGGAAGGCGGGTCCCGTGAGCAGTTCTTC.

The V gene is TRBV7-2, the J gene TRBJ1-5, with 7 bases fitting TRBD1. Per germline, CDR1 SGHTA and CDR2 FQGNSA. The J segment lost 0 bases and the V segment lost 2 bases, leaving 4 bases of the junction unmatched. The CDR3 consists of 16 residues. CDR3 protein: CASSLRGTASNQPQHF. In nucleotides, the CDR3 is TGTGCCAGCAGCTTACGGGGGACAGCTAGCAATCAGCCCCAGCATTTT.